The 30 T cell receptor beta chains reported below all come from one sample, sequenced in a study of T-cell memory formation after mild COVID-19. TCRdb reanalysed the 5' RACE reads using MiXCR and keeps one entry per CDR3 protein. The sample lists 400,000 or so distinct CDR3 sequences; about 21% were seen once. The sequenced sample was PBMCs or a T cell subset sorted from them (not recorded which). These receptors originate from an adult woman who had mild COVID-19 (a few samples of this study predate the infection). Cell type and time point are not known.

V gene TRBV5-1 combines with J gene TRBJ2-1, with D possibly called TRBD1 or TRBD2 (5 bases each). V was cut by 6 bases and J by 7 bases, with 11 bases left in between. This CDR3 comprises 12 residues. The germline gives CDR1 SGHRS, CDR2 YFSETQ. As DNA, the CDR3 is TGCGCCAGCACCTCGAGGGGAAATGAGCAGTTCTTC. Protein sequence: CASTSRGNEQFF.

The V call is TRBV5-5, the J call TRBJ1-2; no clear D. V was clipped by 4 bases and J by 4 bases, with 23 bases between them. CDR1 and CDR2 from the germline V gene are SGHKS and YYEKEE (reference sequence). The length of the CDR3 is 17 residues. In DNA form, the CDR3 reads TGTGCCAGCAGCCTACGTCATGCCTCCCCGGACCTCTATGGCTACACCTTC. Its protein is CASSLRHASPDLYGYTF.

This sequence joins TRBV30 and TRBJ2-2; no clear D gene. Germline CDR1 reads GTSNPN; CDR2 reads SVGIG (reference sequence). The CDR3 extends over 14 amino acids. With 2 bases removed from V and 1 base from J, the gap between germline ends came to 8 bases. The CDR3 region is CAWSTSLNTGELFF. The CDR3 DNA follows: TGTGCCTGGAGTACATCTCTGAACACCGGGGAGCTGTTTTTT.

V usage is TRBV29-1 and J usage is TRBJ2-1; 8 nucleotides line up with TRBD1. V lost 4 bases, J lost 4 bases, and 9 bases stayed unmatched. The germline V gene has CDR1 SQVTM and CDR2 ANQGSEA. The CDR3 consists of 15 residues. CDR3 region: CSVGGGQGTYNEQFF. The CDR3 DNA is TGCAGCGTTGGGGGCGGACAGGGAACATACAATGAGCAGTTCTTC.

The V call is TRBV4-1, the J call TRBJ1-2, with 9 nucleotides matching TRBD1. Unmatched junction bases numbered 11, after V lost 3 bases and J lost 6 bases. The CDR3 is made up of 16 amino acids. The germline gives CDR1 MGHRA, CDR2 YSYEKL. CDR3 loop: CASSHGGQGGRDGYTF. DNA of the CDR3: TGCGCCAGCAGCCATGGGGGACAGGGAGGTAGGGATGGCTACACCTTC.

This clonotype was found a few times. The gene calls are TRBV2 and TRBJ2-7, with D perhaps matching TRBD1 or TRBD2 (5 bases each). Trimming cost V 4 bases and J 6 bases, with 13 bases left between them. The length of the CDR3 is 13 residues. Germline CDR1 reads SNHLY; CDR2 reads FYNNEI. The CDR3 coding sequence is TGTGCCAGCAGTGCTCCGGGACCTCGCGAGCAGTACTTC. It yields the protein CASSAPGPREQYF.

The V call is TRBV19, the J call TRBJ2-2; a possible D gene is TRBD2 (5 bases). The germline V gene encodes CDR1 LNHDA and CDR2 SQIVND (reference sequence). The CDR3 loop spans 14 amino acids. Trimming removed 5 bases at V and 1 base at J, with 8 bases between. This CDR3 is CASSARGNTGELFF. The CDR3 DNA reads as TGTGCCAGTAGTGCCCGGGGGAACACCGGGGAGCTGTTTTTT.

The V and J genes are TRBV6-5 and TRBJ2-7; D gene uncertain. Germline-derived CDR1 and CDR2 are MNHEY and SVGAGI. Trimming shortened V by 0 bases and J by 2 bases, and 14 bases separated the two germline ends. The CDR3 length is 16 residues. In DNA form, the CDR3 reads TGTGCCAGCAGTTACTCGATCCCAGGCAACGCCTACGAGCAGTACTTC. Residues: CASSYSIPGNAYEQYF.

The chain recombines TRBV7-9 with TRBJ2-3; D is ambiguous. V dropped 5 bases and J dropped 4 bases, with 10 bases sitting between them. Germline V gives CDR1 SEHNR, CDR2 FQNEAQ (reference sequence). The CDR3 totals 13 residues. The chain's CDR3 is CASSPQPADTQYF. CDR3 nucleotide sequence: TGTGCCAGCAGCCCTCAGCCGGCAGATACGCAGTATTTT.

The genes are TRBV19 and TRBJ2-3; 11 positions match TRBD2. Trimming cost V 3 bases and J 0 bases; bases outside gene matches: 2. CDR3 length: 16 residues. CDR1 and CDR2 from the germline V gene are LNHDA and SQIVND (reference sequence). The CDR3 reads CASSIRTSGSTDTQYF. DNA for the CDR3: TGTGCCAGTAGTATCCGGACTAGCGGGAGCACAGATACGCAGTATTTT.

The sample holds a few counts of this clonotype. This chain uses TRBV5-1 with TRBJ2-3; D is unresolved. The CDR3 runs to 15 residues. Trimming left V 4 bases short and J 6 bases short, with 18 bases between. Germline values: CDR1 SGHRS, CDR2 YFSETQ. For the CDR3, the DNA is TGCGCCAGCAGCCCTCTTGGGGTCGTGGGGGATACGCAGTATTTT. This codes for CASSPLGVVGDTQYF.

CDR3 loop: CATSDQAGTGANTEAFF. The CDR3 DNA is TGTGCCACCAGTGACCAGGCCGGGACAGGGGCGAACACTGAAGCTTTCTTT. The chain joins TRBV24-1 to TRBJ1-1; 10 bases match TRBD1. Trimming removed 4 bases from V and 1 base from J; junction bases left unmatched: 8. CDR3 length: 17 amino acids. Germline CDR1 reads KGHDR; CDR2 reads SFDVKD.

In its sample, this clonotype was seen a few times. The chain is built from TRBV27 and TRBJ2-4; D unresolved. V dropped 2 bases and J dropped 2 bases, with 16 bases sitting between them. Germline V gene sequence: CDR1 MNHEY, CDR2 SMNVEV (reference sequence). The CDR3 contains 17 residues. CDR3 coding DNA: TGTGCCAGCAGTTTAATGATGGGGTCACTGACCAAAAACATTCAGTACTTC. It codes for CASSLMMGSLTKNIQYF.

The V gene is TRBV20-1, the J gene TRBJ2-5, with 12 bases matching TRBD2. The germline gives CDR1 DFQATT, CDR2 SNEGSKA (reference sequence). V was pared by 0 bases and J by 5 bases, with 4 bases of the junction left unmatched. The CDR3 covers 15 residues. In nucleotides, the CDR3 is TGCAGTGCTAGAGAACTAGCGGGAGGTCTGGAGACCCAGTACTTC. Protein product: CSARELAGGLETQYF.

A few counts support this clonotype. This sequence joins TRBV29-1 and TRBJ1-1; tentative D call: TRBD1 (5 bases). Trimming removed 1 base at V and 3 bases at J, with 6 bases between. Germline V lookup: CDR1 SQVTM, CDR2 ANQGSEA. This CDR3 spans 12 amino acids. The CDR3 DNA reads as TGCAGCGTTGAAGGGGGGTACACTGAAGCTTTCTTT. It translates to CSVEGGYTEAFF.

The chain joins TRBV5-5 to TRBJ1-2; 7 nucleotides align to TRBD1. CDR1 SGHKS and CDR2 YYEKEE come from the germline V gene (reference sequence). The CDR3 contains 15 residues. Trimming removed 3 bases from V and 2 bases from J; junction bases left unmatched: 7. CDR3 sequence reads: CASSSIPGQNYGYTF. DNA of the CDR3: TGTGCCAGCAGCTCGATACCGGGACAGAACTATGGCTACACCTTC.

V and J are TRBV4-3 and TRBJ1-6; no clear D gene. The CDR3 is 19 residues long. Germline V lookup: CDR1 LGHNA, CDR2 YSLEER. V gave up 0 bases and J gave up 2 bases, with 17 bases separating them. The CDR3 loop reads CASSQDYESRPTYNSPLHF. In DNA, the CDR3 is TGCGCCAGCAGCCAAGACTATGAAAGCCGACCGACCTATAATTCACCCCTCCACTTT.

This clonotype has just a few counts. The V gene is TRBV12-3 or TRBV12-4, the J gene TRBJ2-3, with D possibly TRBD2 on 6 matching bases. The V gene lost 5 bases and the J gene lost 6 bases, with 15 bases spanning the gap. CDR3 size: 14 residues. Written as DNA, the CDR3 is TGTGCCAGCAGTAGATCCCTCCGGGGGGATACGCAGTATTTT. Translation gives CASSRSLRGDTQYF.

The chain couples TRBV6-5 to TRBJ2-1; 11 positions agree with TRBD2. V shed 0 bases, J shed 0 bases, and the junction held 10 bases outside the gene matches. The length of the CDR3 is 20 residues. CDR1 and CDR2 (germline): MNHEY, SVGAGI. The CDR3 nucleotides are TGTGCCAGCAGTTACTCGGGGCTAGCGGGAGGACCCCTCTCCTACAATGAGCAGTTCTTC. It yields the protein CASSYSGLAGGPLSYNEQFF.

The gene calls are TRBV20-1 and TRBJ2-3; 10 positions match TRBD2. The CDR3 loop spans 15 amino acids. V shed 6 bases and J 5 bases; nucleotides not matched to a gene: 11. CDR1 DFQATT and CDR2 SNEGSKA come from the germline V gene (reference sequence). This chain's CDR3 is CSAALAGARGDTQYF. The CDR3 DNA sequence: TGCAGTGCAGCGCTAGCGGGGGCCAGGGGAGATACGCAGTATTTT.

Only a few counts were recorded for this clonotype. The chain employs TRBV7-9 and TRBJ2-6; possible D gene TRBD1, 6 bases. V was cut by 6 bases and J by 9 bases, with 15 bases left in between. The length of the CDR3 is 14 residues. Germline CDR1 is SEHNR and CDR2 is FQNEAQ (reference sequence). In nucleotides, the CDR3 is TGTGCCAGCAGGGGGGATACAGGGCTCAACGTCCTGACTTTC. This gives the protein CASRGDTGLNVLTF.

V is TRBV9 and J is TRBJ2-7; maybe TRBD2 (5 bases). Between the trimmed V and J ends, which lost 4 bases and 3 bases, there was a span of 17 bases. The CDR3 totals 15 residues. Germline V lookup: CDR1 SGDLS, CDR2 YYNGEE. CDR3 sequence: CASSPRSGFNYEQYF. The DNA of the CDR3 is TGTGCCAGCAGCCCAAGGTCGGGGTTTAACTACGAGCAGTACTTC.

The chain carries TRBV2 and TRBJ2-3; D call uncertain. V lost 3 bases, J lost 2 bases, and 6 bases lay in between. The CDR3 length is 13 residues. CDR1 and CDR2 from the germline V gene are SNHLY and FYNNEI. The CDR3 coding sequence is TGTGCCAGCAGTGATAGAATCACAGATACGCAGTATTTT. It yields the protein CASSDRITDTQYF. Supplemented by reference TRBV2 and TRBJ2-3, the full variable domain reads EPEVTQTPSHQVTQMGQEVILRCVPISNHLYFYWYRQILGQKVEFLVSFYNNEISEKSEIFDDQFSVERPDGSNFTLKIRSTKLEDSAMYFCASSDRITDTQYFGPGTRLTVL.

As to this clonotype: This clone may be a read error of a much larger clone one base away. The chain is built from TRBV6-5 and TRBJ1-2; possible D gene TRBD1, 5 bases. CDR1 and CDR2 (germline): MNHEY, SVGAGI. V gave up 5 bases and J gave up 3 bases, with 16 bases separating them. The CDR3 contains 15 residues. This CDR3 is CASSPTERGYYGYTF. DNA for the CDR3: TGTGCCAGCAGTCCGACGGAAAGGGGCTACTATGGCTACACCTTC.

The DNA for the CDR3 is TGTGCCAGCAGCCAAGGTCGAGGGGTTGGAGTGGGCACAGATACGCAGTATTTT. Translating it yields CASSQGRGVGVGTDTQYF. This chain connects TRBV3-1 to TRBJ2-3; either TRBD1 or TRBD2 may fit D (5 bases each). CDR1 is LGHDT, CDR2 YNNKEL, per germline (reference sequence). Trimming left V 1 base short and J 1 base short, with 18 bases between. The CDR3 runs to 18 residues.

This clonotype was observed a few times. V is TRBV10-3 and J is TRBJ2-1, with D unclear. The V end lost 6 bases, the J end lost 4 bases, and 13 bases lay between the germline ends. The CDR3 totals 14 residues. Looked up from germline, CDR1 is ENHRY and CDR2 is SYGVKD. CDR3 amino acids: CAISREYQYNEQFF. Written as DNA, the CDR3 is TGTGCCATCAGCCGAGAGTACCAGTACAATGAGCAGTTCTTC.

The rearrangement joins TRBV20-1 to TRBJ1-1; TRBD1 might be the D (5 bases). Trimming left V 4 bases short and J 2 bases short, with 14 bases between. CDR1 is DFQATT, CDR2 SNEGSKA, per germline (reference sequence). The CDR3 runs 14 residues. The CDR3 sequence is CSANGGEVNTEAFF. The CDR3 bases are TGCAGTGCTAACGGAGGGGAGGTAAACACTGAAGCTTTCTTT.

This clonotype was counted only a few times. The chain links TRBV7-6 to TRBJ2-2; tentatively, D is TRBD1 or TRBD2 (5 bases each). V lost 5 bases, J lost 2 bases, and 12 bases lay in between. The CDR3 runs 15 residues. The germline V gene encodes CDR1 SGHVS and CDR2 FNYEAQ. The CDR3 loop is CASSRDGLNTGELFF. As DNA, the CDR3 is TGTGCCAGCAGCAGGGACGGCCTCAACACCGGGGAGCTGTTTTTT.

This clonotype was counted between two and nine times. The chain carries TRBV4-2 and TRBJ1-5; weak D call: TRBD1 (6 bases). The CDR3 totals 15 residues. Between the trimmed V and J ends, which lost 0 bases and 6 bases, there was a span of 12 bases. In germline, CDR1 is LGHNA, CDR2 YNFKEQ. The DNA for the CDR3 is TGTGCCAGCAGCCAAGATCCCAGGGGAGGTCAGCCCCAGCATTTT. Its translation is CASSQDPRGGQPQHF.

This clonotype was recorded only once. V and J are TRBV7-2 and TRBJ2-5; 8 nucleotides match TRBD2. J gave up 5 bases and V 2 bases, and 7 bases lay outside the gene matches. Germline CDR1 is SGHTA and CDR2 is FQGNSA. The CDR3 contains 15 residues. CDR3: CASSLLRGAVETQYF. DNA of the CDR3: TGTGCCAGCAGCTTATTGCGGGGGGCCGTTGAGACCCAGTACTTC.